This TCR beta chain was identified during a study of T cells expressing NK-cell markers. 5'RACE template switching built TCR beta cDNA with unique molecular identifiers. TCRdb re-called the 5' RACE reads and shows each CDR3 protein once, DNA omitted. The listing contains hundreds of thousands of distinct CDR3 sequences. The CDR3 runs to 15 residues. From germline, CDR1 is MGHDK and CDR2 SYGVNS. The sample was blood T cells: a sorted CD56 or NKG2C T cell subset, CD4+ or CD8+ T cells, or bulk PBMC T cells (not recorded which). The sequence was obtained from a woman between 18 and 70 years old in good health. The chain joins TRBV25-1 to TRBJ2-5; TCRdb gives TRBD1 as the D gene, but with no DNA this cannot be confirmed. CDR3 sequence: CASSEWTDTGETQYF.